This TCR beta chain was obtained from a study of T cell responses to AZD1222 COVID-19 vaccine. About the research overall: Pooled together were second doses at about 4 or about 12 weeks.

V gave up 8 bases and J gave up 0 bases, with 16 bases separating them. This CDR3 is 15 amino acids long. CDR1 is MDHEN, CDR2 SYDVKM, per germline. The protocol was immunoSEQ multiplex PCR, while the TCRdb copy is restricted to in-frame clones and leaves out a portion. The table records about 130,000 clones, about nine tenths of them present only once. The sequences come from peripheral blood, collected on day 0 of AZD1222 vaccination. The chain uses TRBV28 and TRBJ2-5; possibly TRBD2 for D (5 bases). This clonotype was sampled from an adult in good health. This CDR3 reads CASLSGYRDQETQYF. The DNA of the CDR3 is TGTGCCAGCCTATCGGGGTACAGAGACCAAGAGACCCAGTACTTC.